This T cell receptor (beta chain) was sequenced during a study of vaccination effects on CD4 cells after COVID-19. Germline V gene sequence: CDR1 ENHRY, CDR2 SYGVKD. The CDR3 consists of 13 residues. V was pared by 4 bases and J by 6 bases, with 10 bases between. Antigen-specific CD4+ T cells were expanded (with viral peptide pools) by the ViraFEST assay ahead of sequencing. After more than 8 days in culture, the CD4+ T cells were isolated. Two-dose vaccination with either BNT162b2 or mRNA-1273 was given to the participants. Nucleocapsid antibody tests were negative, and the vaccine recipients had no prior SARS-CoV-2 infection. It was on days 3 and 7 that half the medium was replaced with IL-2 medium. In regard to this clone: Its specificity is unknown.

TCRdb keeps only in-frame clones here, not all; method: immunoSEQ multiplex PCR. The sample lists approximately 26,000 clones, around 67% occurring once. Sample: CD4+ T cells from PBMCs cultured with HCoV-NL63 spike peptides, taken after COVID-19 vaccination. The V gene is TRBV10-3, the J gene TRBJ2-4, with a possible D match to TRBD2 (5 bases). The sequence was collected from a human donor who received a COVID-19 vaccine. The chain's CDR3 is CAISGEPRNIQYF. Written as DNA, the CDR3 is TGTGCCATCAGTGGGGAGCCTCGAAACATTCAGTACTTC.